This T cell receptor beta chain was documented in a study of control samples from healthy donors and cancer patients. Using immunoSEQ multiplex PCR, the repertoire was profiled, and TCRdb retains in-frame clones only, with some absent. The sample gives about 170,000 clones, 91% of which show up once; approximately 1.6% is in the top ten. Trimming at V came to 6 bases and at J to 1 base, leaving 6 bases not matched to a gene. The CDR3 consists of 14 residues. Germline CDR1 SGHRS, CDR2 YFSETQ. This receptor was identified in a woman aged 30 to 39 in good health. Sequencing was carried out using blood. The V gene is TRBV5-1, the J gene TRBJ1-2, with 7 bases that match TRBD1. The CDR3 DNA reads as TGCGCCAGCAACCCGGGGACAGTTAACTATGGCTACACCTTC. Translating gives CASNPGTVNYGYTF.